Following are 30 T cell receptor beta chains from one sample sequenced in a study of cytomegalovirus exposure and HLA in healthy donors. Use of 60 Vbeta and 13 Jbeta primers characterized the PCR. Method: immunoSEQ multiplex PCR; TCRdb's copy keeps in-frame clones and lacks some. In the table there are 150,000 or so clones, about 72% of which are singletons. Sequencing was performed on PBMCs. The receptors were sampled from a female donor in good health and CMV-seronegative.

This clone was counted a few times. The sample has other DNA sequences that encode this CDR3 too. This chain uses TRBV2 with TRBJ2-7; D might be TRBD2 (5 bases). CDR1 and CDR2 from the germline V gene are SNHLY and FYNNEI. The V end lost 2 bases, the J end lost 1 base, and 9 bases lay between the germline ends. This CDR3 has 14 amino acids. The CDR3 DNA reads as TGTGCCAGCAGTGAACCCCGGGGATCCTACGAGCAGTACTTC. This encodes CASSEPRGSYEQYF.

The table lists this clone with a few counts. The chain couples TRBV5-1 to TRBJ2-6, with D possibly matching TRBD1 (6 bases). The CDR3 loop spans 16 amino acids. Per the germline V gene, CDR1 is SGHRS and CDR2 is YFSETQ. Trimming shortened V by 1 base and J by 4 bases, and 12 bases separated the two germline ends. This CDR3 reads CASSLTGTEGANVLTF. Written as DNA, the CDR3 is TGCGCCAGCAGCTTGACAGGGACGGAAGGGGCCAACGTCCTGACTTTC.

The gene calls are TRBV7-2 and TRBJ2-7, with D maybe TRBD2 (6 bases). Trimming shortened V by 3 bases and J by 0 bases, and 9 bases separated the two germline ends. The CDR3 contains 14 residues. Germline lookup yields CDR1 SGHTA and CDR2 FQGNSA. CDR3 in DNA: TGTGCCAGCAGCTTGGGACTGGTCTCCTACGAGCAGTACTTC. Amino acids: CASSLGLVSYEQYF.

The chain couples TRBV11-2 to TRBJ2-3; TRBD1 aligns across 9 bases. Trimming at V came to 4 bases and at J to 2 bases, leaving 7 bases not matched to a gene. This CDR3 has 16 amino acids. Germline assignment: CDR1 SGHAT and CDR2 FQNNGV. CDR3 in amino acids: CASSSGQGLTTDTQYF. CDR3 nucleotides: TGTGCCAGCAGCTCCGGACAGGGGCTCACCACAGATACGCAGTATTTT.

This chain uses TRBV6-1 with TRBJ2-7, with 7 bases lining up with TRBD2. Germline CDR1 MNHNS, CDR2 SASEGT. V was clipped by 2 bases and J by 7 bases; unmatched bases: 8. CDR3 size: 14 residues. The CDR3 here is CASSERAGEVEQYF. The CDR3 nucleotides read TGTGCCAGCAGTGAACGGGCGGGAGAGGTTGAGCAGTACTTC.

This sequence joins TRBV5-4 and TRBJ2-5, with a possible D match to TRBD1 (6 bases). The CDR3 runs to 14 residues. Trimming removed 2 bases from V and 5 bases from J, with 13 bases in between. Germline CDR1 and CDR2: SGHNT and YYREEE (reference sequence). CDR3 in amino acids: CASSFQQGHETQYF. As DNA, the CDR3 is TGTGCCAGCAGCTTTCAACAGGGACACGAGACCCAGTACTTC. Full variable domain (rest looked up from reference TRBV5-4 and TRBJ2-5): ETGVTQSPTHLIKTRGQQVTLRCSSQSGHNTVSWYQQALGQGPQFIFQYYREEENGRGNFPPRFSGLQFPNYSSELNVNALELDDSALYLCASSFQQGHETQYFGPGTRLLVL.

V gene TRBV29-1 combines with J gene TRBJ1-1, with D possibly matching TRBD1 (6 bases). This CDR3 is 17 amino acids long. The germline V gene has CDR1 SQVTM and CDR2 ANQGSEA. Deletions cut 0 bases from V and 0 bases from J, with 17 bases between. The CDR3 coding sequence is TGCAGCGTTGAAGATGGACAGTATTACTTCATGAACACTGAAGCTTTCTTT. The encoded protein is CSVEDGQYYFMNTEAFF.

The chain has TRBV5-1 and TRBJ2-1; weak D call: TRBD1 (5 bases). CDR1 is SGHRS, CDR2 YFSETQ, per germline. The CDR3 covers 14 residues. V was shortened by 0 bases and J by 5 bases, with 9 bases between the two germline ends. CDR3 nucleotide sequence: TGCGCCAGCAGCTTGGGGGGCGCGAACAATGAGCAGTTCTTC. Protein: CASSLGGANNEQFF.

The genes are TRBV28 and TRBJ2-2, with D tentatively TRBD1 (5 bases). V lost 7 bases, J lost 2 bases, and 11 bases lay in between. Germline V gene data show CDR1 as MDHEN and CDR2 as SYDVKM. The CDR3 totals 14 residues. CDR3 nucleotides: TGTGCCAGCACCCAGGGATTTAACACCGGGGAGCTGTTTTTT. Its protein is CASTQGFNTGELFF.

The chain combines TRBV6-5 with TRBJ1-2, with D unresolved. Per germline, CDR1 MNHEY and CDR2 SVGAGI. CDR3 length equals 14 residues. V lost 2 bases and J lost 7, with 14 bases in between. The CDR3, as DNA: TGTGCCAGCAGTTACGTCAGGTCGGATCGTGGCTACACCTTC. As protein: CASSYVRSDRGYTF.

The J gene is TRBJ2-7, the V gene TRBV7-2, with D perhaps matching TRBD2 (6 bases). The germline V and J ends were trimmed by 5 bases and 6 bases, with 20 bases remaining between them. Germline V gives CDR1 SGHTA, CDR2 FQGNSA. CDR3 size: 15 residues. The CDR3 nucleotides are TGTGCCAGCAGCGACCGGGACTCTCTTCGCCTCGAGCAGTACTTC. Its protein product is CASSDRDSLRLEQYF.

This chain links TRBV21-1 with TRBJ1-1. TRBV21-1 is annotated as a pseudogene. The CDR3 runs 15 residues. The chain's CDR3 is CASSKGNGRGTEAFF. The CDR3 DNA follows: TGTGCCAGCAGCAAAGGGAATGGGAGGGGAACTGAAGCTTTCTTT.

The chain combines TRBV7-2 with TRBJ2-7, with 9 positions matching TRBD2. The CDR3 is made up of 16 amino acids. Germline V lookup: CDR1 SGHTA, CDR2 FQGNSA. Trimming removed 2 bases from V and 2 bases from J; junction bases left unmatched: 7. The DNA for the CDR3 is TGTGCCAGCAGCTTAACTACTAGCGGGTTCGCCTACGAGCAGTACTTC. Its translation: CASSLTTSGFAYEQYF.

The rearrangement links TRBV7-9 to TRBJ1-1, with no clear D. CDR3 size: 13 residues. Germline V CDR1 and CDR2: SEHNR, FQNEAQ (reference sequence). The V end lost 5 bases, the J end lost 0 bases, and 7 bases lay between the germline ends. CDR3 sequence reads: CASSPYMNTEAFF. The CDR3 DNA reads TGTGCCAGCAGCCCGTACATGAACACTGAAGCTTTCTTT.

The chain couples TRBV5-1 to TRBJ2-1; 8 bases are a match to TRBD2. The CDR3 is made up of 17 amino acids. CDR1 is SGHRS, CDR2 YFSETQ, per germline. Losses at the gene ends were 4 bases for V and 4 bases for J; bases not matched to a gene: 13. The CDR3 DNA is TGCGCCAGCAGCCTCTCTGGGCGGGCGGGAGGTTACAATGAGCAGTTCTTC. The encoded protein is CASSLSGRAGGYNEQFF.

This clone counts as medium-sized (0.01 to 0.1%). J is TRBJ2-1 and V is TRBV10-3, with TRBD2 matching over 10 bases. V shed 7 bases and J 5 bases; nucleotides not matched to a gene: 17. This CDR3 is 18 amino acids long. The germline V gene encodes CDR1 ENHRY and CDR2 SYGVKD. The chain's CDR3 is CAITDFYKAGGPDNEQFF. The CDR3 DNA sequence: TGTGCCATCACCGACTTTTACAAAGCGGGAGGGCCGGACAATGAGCAGTTCTTC.

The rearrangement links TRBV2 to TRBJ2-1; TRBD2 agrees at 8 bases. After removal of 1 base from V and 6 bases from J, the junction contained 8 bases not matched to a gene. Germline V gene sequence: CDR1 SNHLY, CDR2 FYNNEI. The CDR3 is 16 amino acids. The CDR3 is CASSEGRTGGPNEQFF. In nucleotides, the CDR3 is TGTGCCAGCAGTGAAGGGCGGACGGGAGGGCCCAATGAGCAGTTCTTC.

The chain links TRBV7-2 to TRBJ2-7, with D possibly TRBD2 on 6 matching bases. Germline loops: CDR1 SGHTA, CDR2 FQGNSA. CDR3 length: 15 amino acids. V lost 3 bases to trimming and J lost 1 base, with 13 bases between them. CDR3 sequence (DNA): TGTGCCAGCAGCTTGAGTAGCGGTTCTTCCTACGAGCAGTACTTC. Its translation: CASSLSSGSSYEQYF.

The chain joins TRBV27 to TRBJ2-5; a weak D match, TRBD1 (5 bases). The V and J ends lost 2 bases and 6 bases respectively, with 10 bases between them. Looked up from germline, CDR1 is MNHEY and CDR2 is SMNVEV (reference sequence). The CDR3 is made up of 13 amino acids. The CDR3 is CASSLMTEKTQYF. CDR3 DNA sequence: TGTGCCAGCAGTTTAATGACAGAGAAGACCCAGTACTTC.

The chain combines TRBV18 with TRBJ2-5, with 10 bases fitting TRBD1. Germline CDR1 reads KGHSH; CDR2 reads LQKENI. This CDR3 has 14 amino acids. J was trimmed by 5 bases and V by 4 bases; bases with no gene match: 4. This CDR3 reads CASSLGTGDETQYF. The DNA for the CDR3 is TGTGCCAGCTCACTCGGGACAGGGGACGAGACCCAGTACTTC.

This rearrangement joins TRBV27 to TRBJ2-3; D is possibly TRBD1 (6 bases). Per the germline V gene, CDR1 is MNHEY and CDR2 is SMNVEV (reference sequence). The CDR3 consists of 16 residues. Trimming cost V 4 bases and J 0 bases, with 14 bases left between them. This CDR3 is CASSSTGQFSTDTQYF. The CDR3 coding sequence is TGTGCCAGCAGTTCAACCGGACAGTTTAGCACAGATACGCAGTATTTT.

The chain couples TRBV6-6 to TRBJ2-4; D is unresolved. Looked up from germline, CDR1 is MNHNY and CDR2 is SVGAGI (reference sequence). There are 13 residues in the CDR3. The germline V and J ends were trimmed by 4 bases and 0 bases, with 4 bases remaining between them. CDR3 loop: CASSSLAKNIQYF. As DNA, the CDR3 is TGTGCCAGCAGTTCACTAGCCAAAAACATTCAGTACTTC.

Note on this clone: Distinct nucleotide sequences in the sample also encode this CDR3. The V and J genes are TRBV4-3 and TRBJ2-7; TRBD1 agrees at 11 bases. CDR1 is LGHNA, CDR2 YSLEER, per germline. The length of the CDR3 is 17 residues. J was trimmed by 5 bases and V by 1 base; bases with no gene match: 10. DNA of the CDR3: TGCGCCAGCAGCCAAGTGGGAGGTGGGACAGGGGGGAACGAGCAGTACTTC. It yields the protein CASSQVGGGTGGNEQYF.

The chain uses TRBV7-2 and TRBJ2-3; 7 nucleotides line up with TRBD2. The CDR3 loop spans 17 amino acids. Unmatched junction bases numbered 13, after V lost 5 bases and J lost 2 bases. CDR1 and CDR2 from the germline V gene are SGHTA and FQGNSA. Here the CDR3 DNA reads TGTGCCAGCAGCCCACGGGCGGGAGTCGCCCCCACAGATACGCAGTATTTT. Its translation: CASSPRAGVAPTDTQYF.

In nucleotides, the CDR3 is TGTGCCAGCAGCTTCGGACAGAACCCAGATACGCAGTATTTT. Its protein is CASSFGQNPDTQYF. This chain uses TRBV5-4 with TRBJ2-3; the D gene is possibly TRBD1 (6 bases). V lost 2 bases to trimming and J lost 4 bases, with 11 bases between them. This CDR3 spans 14 amino acids. Germline CDR1 SGHNT, CDR2 YYREEE (reference sequence).

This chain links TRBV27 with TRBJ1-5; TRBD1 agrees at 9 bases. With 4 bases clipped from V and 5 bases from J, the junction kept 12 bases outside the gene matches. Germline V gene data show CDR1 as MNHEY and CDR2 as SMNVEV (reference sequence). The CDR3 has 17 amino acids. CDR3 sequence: CASSSIGRQGGHQPQHF. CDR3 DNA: TGTGCCAGCAGTTCCATAGGGCGACAGGGGGGACATCAGCCCCAGCATTTT.

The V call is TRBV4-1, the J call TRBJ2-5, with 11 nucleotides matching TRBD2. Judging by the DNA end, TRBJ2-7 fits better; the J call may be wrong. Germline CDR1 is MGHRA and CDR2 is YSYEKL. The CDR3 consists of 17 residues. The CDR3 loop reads CASSQDGAGLAVYEQYF. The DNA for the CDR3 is TGCGCCAGCAGCCAAGATGGTGCGGGACTAGCGGTATACGAGCAGTACTTC.

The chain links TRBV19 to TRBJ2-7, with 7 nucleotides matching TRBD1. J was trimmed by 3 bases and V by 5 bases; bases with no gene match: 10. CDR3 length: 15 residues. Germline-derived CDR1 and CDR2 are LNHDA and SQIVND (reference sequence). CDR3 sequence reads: CASSPRTGLFYEQYF. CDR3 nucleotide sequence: TGTGCCAGTAGTCCCCGGACAGGACTTTTCTACGAGCAGTACTTC.

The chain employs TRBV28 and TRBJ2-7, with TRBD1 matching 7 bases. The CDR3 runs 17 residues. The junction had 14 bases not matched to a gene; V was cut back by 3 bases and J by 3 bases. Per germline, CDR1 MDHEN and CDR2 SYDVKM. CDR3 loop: CASSFFTPGQQDYEQYF. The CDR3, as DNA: TGTGCCAGCAGTTTCTTCACGCCGGGACAGCAAGACTACGAGCAGTACTTC.

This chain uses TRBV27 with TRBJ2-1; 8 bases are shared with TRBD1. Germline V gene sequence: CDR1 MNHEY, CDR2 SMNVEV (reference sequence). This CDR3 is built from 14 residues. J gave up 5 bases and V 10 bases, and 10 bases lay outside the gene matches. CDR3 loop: CATQDRARHNEQFF. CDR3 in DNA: TGTGCCACCCAGGACAGGGCTAGGCACAATGAGCAGTTCTTC.